The rows below give T cell receptor beta chains drawn from one sample of a study of shared clonotypes between healthy human individuals. Clones were sequenced by immunoSEQ multiplex PCR, and TCRdb holds only the in-frame ones, with some missing. The sample contains about 2 million clones, 90% to 95% of which appear only once. Sequenced sample: naive CD4+ T cells sorted from blood. The receptors stem from a man aged 18 to 30 in good health. Each CDR3 is given with its conserved first and last residue. Fields, in order: D gene, V gene, J gene, clone size, CDR3 DNA, CDR3 protein. The D gene is left open where the match is weak. Size is stated for part of the rows, as once, few or many counts, or as a class when the clone is expanded.

-,TRBV6-1,TRBJ2-3,-,TGTGCCAGCAGTGAACCGTACAGTACGCAGTATTTT,CASSEPYSTQYF
TRBD2,TRBV10-3,TRBJ2-2,-,TGTGCCATCAGTGAAAGTAGGCTAGCGGGGTACACCGGGGAGCTGTTTTTT,CAISESRLAGYTGELFF
-,TRBV4-1,TRBJ1-5,-,TGCGCCAGCAGCCCGGGGGTTATTGGCAATCAGCCCCAGCATTTT,CASSPGVIGNQPQHF
-,TRBV18,TRBJ2-5,-,TGTGCCAGCTCACCTGTAAACACTCAGGGAGAGACCCAGTACTTC,CASSPVNTQGETQYF
TRBD1,TRBV27,TRBJ1-6,-,TGTGCCAGCAGTGAGACAGGGGGCGGCCTTCATCCCCTAGGTCGACCCCTCCACTTT,CASSETGGGLHPLGRPLHF
TRBD1,TRBV18,TRBJ2-7,-,TGTGCCAGCTCCCAGACAGGGTCCTACGAGCAGTACTTC,CASSQTGSYEQYF
-,TRBV5-1,TRBJ1-1,-,TGCGCCAGCAGCTTGGAAGGGGTTGGCACTGAAGCTTTCTTT,CASSLEGVGTEAFF
-,TRBV9,TRBJ2-7,-,TGTGCCAGCAGCCCCGGGTGGGATAACTCCTACGAGCAGTACTTC,CASSPGWDNSYEQYF
-,TRBV27,TRBJ1-1,-,TGTGCCAGCAGTTTAGACCCCCCGGACAGAACTTTCACTGAAGCTTTCTTT,CASSLDPPDRTFTEAFF
TRBD1,TRBV6-5,TRBJ1-2,-,TGTGCCAGTGGACAGGGAGCTTTTGGCTACACCTTC,CASGQGAFGYTF
TRBD1,TRBV18,TRBJ2-7,-,TGTGCCAGCTCACCCACGGGACAGGGGACCTACGAGCAGTACTTC,CASSPTGQGTYEQYF
-,TRBV18,TRBJ2-5,-,TGTGCCAGCTCACCGGGCCAACAAGAGACCCAGTACTTC,CASSPGQQETQYF
-,TRBV6-1,TRBJ1-4,-,TGTGCCATCAAGACAGGAGCCAGCACTAATGAAAAACTGTTTTTT,CAIKTGASTNEKLFF
-,TRBV18,TRBJ1-5,-,TGTGCCAGCTCACCAAGTATGGGATCGGCCCAGCATTTT,CASSPSMGSAQHF
-,TRBV9,TRBJ2-2,-,TGTGCCAGCAGCGTATTAGGGGCAGCTTACACCGGGGAGCTGTTTTTT,CASSVLGAAYTGELFF
TRBD1,TRBV18,TRBJ1-2,-,TGTGCCAGCTCACCATTGGCGGGGTCCGCCGGGACAGCGTTCTATGGCTACACCTTC,CASSPLAGSAGTAFYGYTF
TRBD1,TRBV28,TRBJ2-2,many,TGTGCCAGCAGTACAGGGGGCAGGACCGGGGAGCTGTTTTTT,CASSTGGRTGELFF
-,TRBV10-1,TRBJ2-3,-,TGCGCCAGCAGTGGAGAGGGCCGTTCAGATACGCAGTATTTT,CASSGEGRSDTQYF
TRBD1,TRBV5-4,TRBJ1-6,-,TGTGCCAGCAGCTTGAGGGTGGCAGGGGGCTCCAATAATTCACCCCTCCACTTT,CASSLRVAGGSNNSPLHF
TRBD1,TRBV15,TRBJ1-5,-,TGTGCCACCACTCCGGACAGGGGTGATCAGCCCCAGCATTTT,CATTPDRGDQPQHF
TRBD1,TRBV28,TRBJ1-5,-,TGTGCCAGCAGTTCAACAGGGGGCAATCAGCCCCAGCATTTT,CASSSTGGNQPQHF
TRBD1,TRBV5-1,TRBJ1-3,-,TGCGCCAGCAGCGCGGGCTCGACAGGGTTAGGTGGAAACACCATATATTTT,CASSAGSTGLGGNTIYF
TRBD2,TRBV19,TRBJ2-1,-,TGTGCCAGTAGTAAGGGACTAGCGAGCGGTGAGCAGTTCTTC,CASSKGLASGEQFF
-,TRBV28,TRBJ1-3,-,TGTGCCAGCAGTTTATTGACGGCAGCTTCTGGAAACACCATATATTTT,CASSLLTAASGNTIYF
-,TRBV28,TRBJ1-5,-,TGTGCCAGCAGTTTCCTTGGTGGTAGCAATCAGCCCCAGCATTTT,CASSFLGGSNQPQHF
TRBD1,TRBV10-3,TRBJ2-3,-,TGTGCCATCAGTGACAAGGGACAGGCATTAACAGATACGCAGTATTTT,CAISDKGQALTDTQYF
-,TRBV2,TRBJ1-5,-,TGTGCCAGCAGTGAAGGGGGACATAGCAATCAGCCCCAGCATTTT,CASSEGGHSNQPQHF
-,TRBV10-3,TRBJ1-3,-,TGTGCCACCCAGACAGGCCGCTCTGGAAACACCATATATTTT,CATQTGRSGNTIYF
-,TRBV15,TRBJ2-3,-,TGTGCCACCAGCAGAGTCAGTAGAGGCACAGATACGCAGTATTTT,CATSRVSRGTDTQYF
-,TRBV10-3,TRBJ2-3,-,TGTGCCATCAGTCGTGGGACCTACACAGATACGCAGTATTTT,CAISRGTYTDTQYF
-,TRBV6-1,TRBJ1-5,once,TGTGCCAGCAAGTGGGGAGAGAATCAGCCCCAGCATTTT,CASKWGENQPQHF
-,TRBV30,TRBJ2-3,-,TGTGCCTGGAGTACGACCGGGCACGGTACGCAGTATTTT,CAWSTTGHGTQYF
-,TRBV5-1,TRBJ2-2,-,TGCGCCAGCAGCTCAATTTTTAACACCGGGGAGCTGTTTTTT,CASSSIFNTGELFF
-,TRBV5-4,TRBJ1-2,once,TGTGCCAGCAGCGGAGCCGCACAGGGCGGCAACTATGGCTACACCTTC,CASSGAAQGGNYGYTF
-,TRBV11-2,TRBJ1-6,-,TGTGCCAGCAGCTTAGTAGTCCGGGGTTCACCCCTCCACTTT,CASSLVVRGSPLHF
TRBD2,TRBV10-2,TRBJ2-2,-,TGCGCCAGCGGGGGACTAGCGGACACCGGGGAGCTGTTTTTT,CASGGLADTGELFF
-,TRBV27,TRBJ2-3,-,TGTGCCAGCAGACCGAGAGGGGCCCTAAGCACAGATACGCAGTATTTT,CASRPRGALSTDTQYF
-,TRBV5-1,TRBJ2-7,-,TGCGCCAGCAGCTTGGGGGGGTCTACCTACGAGCAGTACTTC,CASSLGGSTYEQYF
-,TRBV28,TRBJ2-6,-,TGTGCCAGCATGAGTGGGGCCAACGTCCTGACTTTC,CASMSGANVLTF
-,TRBV9,TRBJ2-7,once,TGTGCCAGCAGCGTAGGGGAAGGGAAGTCCTACGAGCAGTACTTC,CASSVGEGKSYEQYF
-,TRBV4-3,TRBJ2-3,-,TGCGCCAGCAGCCAATCGGGCGTCCGCACAGATACGCAGTATTTT,CASSQSGVRTDTQYF
TRBD1,TRBV6-5,TRBJ2-7,few,TGTGCCAGCAGATATAAGACAGGGCTGCGCTACGAGCAGTACTTC,CASRYKTGLRYEQYF
-,TRBV4-1,TRBJ1-3,-,TGCGCCAGCAGCCAAGATCGGGACATTCTCGGGGCTGGAAACACCATATATTTT,CASSQDRDILGAGNTIYF
TRBD1,TRBV4-1,TRBJ1-1,-,TGCGCCAGCAGCCAGGCCGGACAGGGAAACACTGAAGCTTTCTTT,CASSQAGQGNTEAFF
-,TRBV19,TRBJ2-1,-,TGTGCCAGTAGCACGGAGGGGCCAGGTGGGCGTCATTACAATGAGCAGTTCTTC,CASSTEGPGGRHYNEQFF
-,TRBV29-1,TRBJ1-1,-,TGCAGCGTTGACGCGGTCGGGGACGGAAGTTTTTGGAACACTGAAGCTTTCTTT,CSVDAVGDGSFWNTEAFF
TRBD2,TRBV5-4,TRBJ2-3,-,TGTGCCAGCAGCGGCCAGGGGCGGGGGGGCTCCGGTTTGGGTACAGATACGCAGTATTTT,CASSGQGRGGSGLGTDTQYF
-,TRBV30,TRBJ1-5,-,TGTGCCTGGAGTTCGGGGTTGGCTCAGCCCCAGCATTTT,CAWSSGLAQPQHF